This T cell receptor beta chain stems from a study of blood T cell repertoires in COVID-19. Study information: Samples representing acute and convalescent COVID-19 were sourced from the United States, Italy and Spain.

This clone was seen a handful of times. Assay: immunoSEQ multiplex PCR; the TCRdb copy retains only in-frame clones and omits some. The repertoire consists of around 190,000 clones, with more than 65% occurring once and the leading ten covering about 13%. V dropped 0 bases and J dropped 0 bases, with 9 bases sitting between them. Germline CDR1 and CDR2: MGHRA and YSYEKL. This CDR3 is 15 amino acids long. The receptor was derived from a human donor in a cohort sampled during active COVID-19. The chain carries TRBV4-1 and TRBJ2-7, with D unresolved. Sample: peripheral blood. The CDR3 here is CASSQEWPNSYEQYF. The DNA of the CDR3 is TGCGCCAGCAGCCAAGAGTGGCCGAACTCCTACGAGCAGTACTTC.